This TCR beta chain was found in a study of CD8 T cells in ankylosing spondylitis. This clonotype was recorded at least ten times. This CDR3 region has 17 residues. The junction had 7 bases not matched to a gene; V was cut back by 6 bases and J by 5 bases. TCRdb re-called the 5' RACE reads with MiXCR, one entry per CDR3 protein. Of roughly 160,000 distinct CDR3 sequences listed, roughly 12% were seen once; the top ten hold approximately 32%. V and J are TRBV12-3 or TRBV12-4 and TRBJ2-2; 15 nucleotides align to TRBD2. The receptor was isolated from a male donor with ankylosing spondylitis or in good health (not recorded which). Sequenced sample: blood, either unsorted or a sorted T cell fraction (not recorded which). The CDR3 bases are TGTGCCAGCAGCCCCAGGACTAGCGGGAGGGCTACCGGGGAGCTGTTTTTT. Protein sequence: CASSPRTSGRATGELFF.